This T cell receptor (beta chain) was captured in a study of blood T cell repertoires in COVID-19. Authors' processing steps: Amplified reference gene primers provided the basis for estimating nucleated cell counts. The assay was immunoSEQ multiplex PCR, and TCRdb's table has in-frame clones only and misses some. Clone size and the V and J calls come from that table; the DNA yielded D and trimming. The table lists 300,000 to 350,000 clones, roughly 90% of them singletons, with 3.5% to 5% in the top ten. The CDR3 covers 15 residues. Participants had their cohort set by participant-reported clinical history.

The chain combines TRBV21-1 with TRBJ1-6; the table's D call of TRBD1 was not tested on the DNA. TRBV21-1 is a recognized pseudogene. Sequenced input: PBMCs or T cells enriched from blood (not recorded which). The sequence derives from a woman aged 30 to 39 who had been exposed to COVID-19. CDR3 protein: CASSTRDRGISPLHF. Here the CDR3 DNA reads TGTGCCAGCAGCACCCGGGACAGGGGTATATCACCCCTCCACTTT.